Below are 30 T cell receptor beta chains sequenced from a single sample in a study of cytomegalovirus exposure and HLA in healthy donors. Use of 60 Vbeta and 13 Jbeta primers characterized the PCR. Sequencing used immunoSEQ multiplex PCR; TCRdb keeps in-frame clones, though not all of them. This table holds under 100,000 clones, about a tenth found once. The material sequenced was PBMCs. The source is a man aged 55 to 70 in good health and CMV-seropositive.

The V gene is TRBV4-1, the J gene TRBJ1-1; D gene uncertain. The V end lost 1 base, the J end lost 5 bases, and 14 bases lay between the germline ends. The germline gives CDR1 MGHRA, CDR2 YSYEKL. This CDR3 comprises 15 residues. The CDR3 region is CASSQVGKGWTEAFF. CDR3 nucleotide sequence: TGCGCCAGCAGCCAAGTCGGGAAGGGATGGACTGAAGCTTTCTTT.

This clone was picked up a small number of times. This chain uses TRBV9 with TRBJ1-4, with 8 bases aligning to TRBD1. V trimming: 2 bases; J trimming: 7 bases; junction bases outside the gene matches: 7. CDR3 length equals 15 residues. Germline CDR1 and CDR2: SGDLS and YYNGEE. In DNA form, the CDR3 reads TGTGCCAGCAGCGTTGCAGGGGGCCGGAGTGAAAAACTGTTTTTT. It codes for CASSVAGGRSEKLFF.

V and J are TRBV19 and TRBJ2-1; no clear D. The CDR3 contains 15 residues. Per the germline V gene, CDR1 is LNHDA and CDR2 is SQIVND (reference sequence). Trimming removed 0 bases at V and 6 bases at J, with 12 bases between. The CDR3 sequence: CASSIDTFRVNEQFF. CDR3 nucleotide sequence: TGTGCCAGTAGTATAGATACGTTCCGGGTCAATGAGCAGTTCTTC.

The CDR3 protein is CASSTGDSGYEQYF. CDR3 bases: TGTGCCAGCAGTACAGGGGATTCGGGCTACGAGCAGTACTTC. The chain has TRBV28 and TRBJ2-7, with 7 bases lining up with TRBD1. Germline CDR1 reads MDHEN; CDR2 reads SYDVKM. Trimming cost V 5 bases and J 3 bases; bases outside gene matches: 7. This CDR3 region has 14 residues.

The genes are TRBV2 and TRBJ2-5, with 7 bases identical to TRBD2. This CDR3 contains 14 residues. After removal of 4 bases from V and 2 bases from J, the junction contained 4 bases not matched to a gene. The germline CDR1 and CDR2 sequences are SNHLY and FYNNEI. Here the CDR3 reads CASSARTSQETQYF. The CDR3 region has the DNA TGTGCCAGCAGTGCCCGGACTAGTCAAGAGACCCAGTACTTC.

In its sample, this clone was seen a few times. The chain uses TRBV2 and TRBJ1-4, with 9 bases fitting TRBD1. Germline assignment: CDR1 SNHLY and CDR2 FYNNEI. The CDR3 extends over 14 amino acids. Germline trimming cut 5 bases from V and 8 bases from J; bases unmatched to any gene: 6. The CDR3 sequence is CASSLDRGAEKLFF. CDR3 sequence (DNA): TGTGCCAGCAGTCTCGACAGGGGGGCCGAAAAACTGTTTTTT. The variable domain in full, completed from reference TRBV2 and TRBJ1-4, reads EPEVTQTPSHQVTQMGQEVILRCVPISNHLYFYWYRQILGQKVEFLVSFYNNEISEKSEIFDDQFSVERPDGSNFTLKIRSTKLEDSAMYFCASSLDRGAEKLFFGSGTQLSVL.

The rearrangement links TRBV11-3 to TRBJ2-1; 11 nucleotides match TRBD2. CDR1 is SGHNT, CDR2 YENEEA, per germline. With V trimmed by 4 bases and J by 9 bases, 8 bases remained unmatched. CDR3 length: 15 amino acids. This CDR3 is CASSSLPGTSGEQFF. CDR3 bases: TGTGCCAGCAGCTCGCTCCCCGGGACTAGCGGTGAGCAGTTCTTC.

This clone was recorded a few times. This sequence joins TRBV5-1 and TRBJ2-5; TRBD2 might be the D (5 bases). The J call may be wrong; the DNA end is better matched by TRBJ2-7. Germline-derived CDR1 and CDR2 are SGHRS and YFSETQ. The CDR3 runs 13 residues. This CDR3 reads CASSLTSSYEQYF. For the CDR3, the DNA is TGCGCCAGCAGCTTGACTAGCTCCTACGAGCAGTACTTC.

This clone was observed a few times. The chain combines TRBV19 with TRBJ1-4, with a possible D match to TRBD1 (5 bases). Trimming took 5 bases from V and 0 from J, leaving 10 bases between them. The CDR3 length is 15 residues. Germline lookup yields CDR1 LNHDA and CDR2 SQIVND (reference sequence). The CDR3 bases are TGTGCCAGTAGTTCTGGGGACTCAACTAATGAAAAACTGTTTTTT. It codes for CASSSGDSTNEKLFF.

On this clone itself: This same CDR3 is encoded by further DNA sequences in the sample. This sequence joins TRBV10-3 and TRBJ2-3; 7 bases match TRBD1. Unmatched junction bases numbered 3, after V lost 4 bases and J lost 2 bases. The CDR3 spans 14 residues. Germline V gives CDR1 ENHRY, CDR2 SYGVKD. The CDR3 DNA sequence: TGTGCCATCAGTGGACAGGGATTCACAGATACGCAGTATTTT. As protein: CAISGQGFTDTQYF.

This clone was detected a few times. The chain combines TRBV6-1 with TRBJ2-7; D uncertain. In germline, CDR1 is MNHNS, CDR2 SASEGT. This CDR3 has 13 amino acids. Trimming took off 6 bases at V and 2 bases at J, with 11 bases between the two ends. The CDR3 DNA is TGTGCCAGCAGCCCCCTTGAGGCCTACGAGCAGTACGTC. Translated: CASSPLEAYEQYV.

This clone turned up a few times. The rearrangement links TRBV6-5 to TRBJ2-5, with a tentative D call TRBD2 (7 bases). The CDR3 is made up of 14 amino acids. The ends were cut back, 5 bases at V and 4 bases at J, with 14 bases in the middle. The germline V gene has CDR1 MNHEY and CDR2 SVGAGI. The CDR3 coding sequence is TGTGCCAGCAGTCTGGGGGGGGCCGGAGAGACCCAGTACTTC. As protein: CASSLGGAGETQYF.

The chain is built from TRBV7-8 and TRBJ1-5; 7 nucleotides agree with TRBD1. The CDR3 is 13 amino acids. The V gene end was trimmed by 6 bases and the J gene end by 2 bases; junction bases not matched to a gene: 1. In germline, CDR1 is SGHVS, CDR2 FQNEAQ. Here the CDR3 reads CASRGQGNQPQHF. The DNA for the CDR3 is TGTGCCAGCAGAGGACAGGGCAATCAGCCCCAGCATTTT.

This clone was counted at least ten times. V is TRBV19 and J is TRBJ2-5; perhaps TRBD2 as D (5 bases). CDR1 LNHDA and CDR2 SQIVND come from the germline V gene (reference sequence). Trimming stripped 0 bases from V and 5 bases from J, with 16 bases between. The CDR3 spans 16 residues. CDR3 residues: CASSIDGLARLETQYF. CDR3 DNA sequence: TGTGCCAGTAGTATAGATGGGCTAGCACGTTTGGAGACCCAGTACTTC.

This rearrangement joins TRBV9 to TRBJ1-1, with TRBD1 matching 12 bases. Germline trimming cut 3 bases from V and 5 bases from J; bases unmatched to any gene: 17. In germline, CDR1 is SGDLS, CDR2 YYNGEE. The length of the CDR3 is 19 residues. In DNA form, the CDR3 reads TGTGCCAGCAGCGCAGGGACAGGGGGCGGGGTGCCTGCAGGGACTGAAGCTTTCTTT. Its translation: CASSAGTGGGVPAGTEAFF. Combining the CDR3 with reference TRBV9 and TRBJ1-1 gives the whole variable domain DSGVTQTPKHLITATGQRVTLRCSPRSGDLSVYWYQQSLDQGLQFLIQYYNGEERAKGNILERFSAQQFPDLHSELNLSSLELGDSALYFCASSAGTGGGVPAGTEAFFGQGTRLTVV.

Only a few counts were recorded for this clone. The CDR3 region has the DNA TGTGCCAGCAGTGACTCTAGCCTAGCGGGAGGTACCGGGGAGCTGTTTTTT. As protein: CASSDSSLAGGTGELFF. The chain joins TRBV6-4 to TRBJ2-2, with 11 nucleotides matching TRBD2. V lost 0 bases and J lost 5; bases outside the gene matches: 5. This CDR3 region has 17 residues. CDR1 is MRHNA, CDR2 SNTAGT, per germline.

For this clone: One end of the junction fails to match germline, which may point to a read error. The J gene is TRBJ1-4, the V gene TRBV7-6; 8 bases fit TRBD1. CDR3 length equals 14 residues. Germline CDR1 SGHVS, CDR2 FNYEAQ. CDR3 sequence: CASSLRQGNEELFF. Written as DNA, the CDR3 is TGTGCCAGCAGCTTAAGACAGGGGAATGAAGAACTGTTTTTT. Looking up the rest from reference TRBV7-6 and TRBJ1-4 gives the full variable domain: GAGVSQSPRYKVTKRGQDVALRCDPISGHVSLYWYRQALGQGPEFLTYFNYEAQQDKSGLPNDRFSAERPEGSISTLTIQRTEQRDSAMYRCASSLRQGNEELFFGSGTQLSVL.

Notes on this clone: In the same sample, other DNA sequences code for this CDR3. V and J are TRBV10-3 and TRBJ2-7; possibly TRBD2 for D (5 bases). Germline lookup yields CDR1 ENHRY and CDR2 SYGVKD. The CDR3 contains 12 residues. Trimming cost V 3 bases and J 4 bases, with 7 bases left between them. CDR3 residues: CAISDGVYEQYV. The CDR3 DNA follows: TGTGCCATCAGTGACGGGGTATACGAGCAGTACGTC.

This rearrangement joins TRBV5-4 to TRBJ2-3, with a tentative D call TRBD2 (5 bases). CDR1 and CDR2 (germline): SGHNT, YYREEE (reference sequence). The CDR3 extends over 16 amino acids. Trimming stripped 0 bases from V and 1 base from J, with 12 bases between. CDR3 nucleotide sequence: TGTGCCAGCAGCTTGGCGGCGCTAGCTCGCACAGATACGCAGTATTTT. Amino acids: CASSLAALARTDTQYF.

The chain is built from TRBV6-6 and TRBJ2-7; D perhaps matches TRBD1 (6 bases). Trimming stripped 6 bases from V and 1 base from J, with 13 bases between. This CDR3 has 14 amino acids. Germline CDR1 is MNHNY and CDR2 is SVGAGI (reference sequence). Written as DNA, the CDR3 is TGTGCCAGCAGGGAAGACCAGGGGTCCTACGAGCAGTACTTC. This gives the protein CASREDQGSYEQYF.

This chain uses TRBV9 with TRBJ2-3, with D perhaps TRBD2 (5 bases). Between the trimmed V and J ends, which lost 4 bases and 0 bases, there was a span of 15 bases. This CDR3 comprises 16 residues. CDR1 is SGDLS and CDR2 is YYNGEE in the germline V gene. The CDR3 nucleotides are TGTGCCAGCAGCCTCGGGGAGATGATTAGCACAGATACGCAGTATTTT. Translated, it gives CASSLGEMISTDTQYF.

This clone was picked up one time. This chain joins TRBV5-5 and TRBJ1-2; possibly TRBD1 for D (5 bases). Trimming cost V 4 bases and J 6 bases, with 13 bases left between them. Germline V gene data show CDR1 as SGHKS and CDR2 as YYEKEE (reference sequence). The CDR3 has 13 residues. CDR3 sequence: CASSPGVGNGYTF. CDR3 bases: TGTGCCAGCAGCCCGGGGGTCGGGAATGGCTACACCTTC.

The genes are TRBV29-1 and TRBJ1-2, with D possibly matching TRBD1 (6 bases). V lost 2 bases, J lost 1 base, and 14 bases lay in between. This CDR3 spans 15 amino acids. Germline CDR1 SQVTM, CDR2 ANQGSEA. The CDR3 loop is CSVERGSTVNYGYTF. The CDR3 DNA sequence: TGCAGCGTTGAAAGGGGGAGTACAGTTAACTATGGCTACACCTTC.

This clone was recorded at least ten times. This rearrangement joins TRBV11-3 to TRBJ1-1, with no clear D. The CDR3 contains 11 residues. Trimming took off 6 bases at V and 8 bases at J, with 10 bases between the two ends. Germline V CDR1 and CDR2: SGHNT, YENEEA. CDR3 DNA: TGTGCCAGCAGTCCTCTCCCCGAAGCTTTCTTT. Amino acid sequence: CASSPLPEAFF.

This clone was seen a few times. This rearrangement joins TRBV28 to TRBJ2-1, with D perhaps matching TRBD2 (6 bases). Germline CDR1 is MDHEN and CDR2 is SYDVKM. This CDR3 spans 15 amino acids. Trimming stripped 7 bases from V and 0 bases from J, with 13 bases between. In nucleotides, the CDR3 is TGTGCCAGCACCGCTAGCGACGGCTCCTACAATGAGCAGTTCTTC. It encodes CASTASDGSYNEQFF.

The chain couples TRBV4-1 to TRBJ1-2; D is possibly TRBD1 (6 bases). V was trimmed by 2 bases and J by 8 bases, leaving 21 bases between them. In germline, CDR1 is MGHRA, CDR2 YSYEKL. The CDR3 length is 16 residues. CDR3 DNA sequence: TGCGCCAGCAGCCAATACGAGACAGGACAAGGGCGAGGCTACACCTTC. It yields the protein CASSQYETGQGRGYTF.

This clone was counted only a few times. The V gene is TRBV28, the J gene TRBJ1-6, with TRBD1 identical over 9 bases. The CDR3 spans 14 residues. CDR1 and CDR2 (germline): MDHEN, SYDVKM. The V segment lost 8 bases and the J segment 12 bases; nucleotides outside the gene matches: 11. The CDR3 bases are TGTGCCAGCCTGAGGGACAGGGTTTCGCTACCCCTCCACTTT. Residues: CASLRDRVSLPLHF.

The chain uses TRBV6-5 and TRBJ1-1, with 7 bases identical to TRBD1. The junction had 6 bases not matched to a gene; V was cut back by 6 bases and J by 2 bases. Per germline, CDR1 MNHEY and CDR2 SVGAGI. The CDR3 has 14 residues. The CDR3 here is CASRSRQGNTEAFF. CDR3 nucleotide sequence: TGTGCCAGCAGATCTAGACAGGGCAACACTGAAGCTTTCTTT.

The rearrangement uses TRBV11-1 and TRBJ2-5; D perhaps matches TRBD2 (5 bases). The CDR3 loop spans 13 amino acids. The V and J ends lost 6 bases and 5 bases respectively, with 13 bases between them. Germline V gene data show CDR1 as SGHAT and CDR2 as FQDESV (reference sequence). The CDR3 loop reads CASSPGRRETQYF. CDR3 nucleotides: TGTGCCAGCAGTCCGGGAAGAAGGGAGACCCAGTACTTC.

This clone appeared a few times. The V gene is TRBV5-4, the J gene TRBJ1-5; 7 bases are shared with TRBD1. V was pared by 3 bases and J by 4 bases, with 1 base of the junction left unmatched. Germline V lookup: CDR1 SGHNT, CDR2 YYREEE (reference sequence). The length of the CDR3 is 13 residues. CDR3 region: CASSWDSNQPQHF. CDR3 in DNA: TGTGCCAGCAGCTGGGACAGTAATCAGCCCCAGCATTTT.